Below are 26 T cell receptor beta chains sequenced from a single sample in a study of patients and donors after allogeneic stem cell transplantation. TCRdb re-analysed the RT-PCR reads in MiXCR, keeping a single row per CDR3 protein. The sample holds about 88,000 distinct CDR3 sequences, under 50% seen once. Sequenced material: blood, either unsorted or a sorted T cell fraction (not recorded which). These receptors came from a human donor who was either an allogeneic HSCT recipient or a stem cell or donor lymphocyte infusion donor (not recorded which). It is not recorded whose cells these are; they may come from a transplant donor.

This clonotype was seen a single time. The CDR3 region is CASTGQQNTEAFF. Written as DNA, the CDR3 is TGTGCCAGTACGGGACAGCAGAACACTGAAGCTTTCTTT. V usage is TRBV7-9 and J usage is TRBJ1-1; 7 bases align to TRBD1. The CDR3 consists of 13 residues. Germline V gene sequence: CDR1 SEHNR, CDR2 FQNEAQ (reference sequence). J was trimmed by 1 base and V by 9 bases; bases with no gene match: 5.

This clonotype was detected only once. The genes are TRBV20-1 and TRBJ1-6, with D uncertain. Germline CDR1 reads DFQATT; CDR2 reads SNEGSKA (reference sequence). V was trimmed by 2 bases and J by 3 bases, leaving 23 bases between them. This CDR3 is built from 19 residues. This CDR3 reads CSARPTRVEGAFYNSPLHF. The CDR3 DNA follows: TGCAGTGCTAGACCGACGAGAGTGGAGGGAGCCTTCTATAATTCACCCCTCCACTTT.

The CDR3, as DNA: TGTGCCAGCAGCCAGACGGCAGGAGGAGACTATGGCTACACCTTC. It encodes CASSQTAGGDYGYTF. The chain combines TRBV7-8 with TRBJ1-2; D uncertain. The CDR3 consists of 15 residues. V gave up 5 bases and J gave up 3 bases, with 16 bases separating them. The germline CDR1 and CDR2 sequences are SGHVS and FQNEAQ.

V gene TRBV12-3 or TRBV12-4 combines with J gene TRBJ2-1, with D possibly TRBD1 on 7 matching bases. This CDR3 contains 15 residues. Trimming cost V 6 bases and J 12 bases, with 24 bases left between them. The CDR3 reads CASSVRGQGVSWQFF. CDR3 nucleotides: TGTGCCAGCAGCGTCCGGGGGCAGGGGGTGTCCTGGCAGTTCTTC.

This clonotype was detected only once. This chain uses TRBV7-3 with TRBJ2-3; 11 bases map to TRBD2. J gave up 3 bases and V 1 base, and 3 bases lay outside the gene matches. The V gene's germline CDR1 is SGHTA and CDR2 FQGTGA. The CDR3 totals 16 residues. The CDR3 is CASSLIAGGPTDTQYF. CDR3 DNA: TGTGCCAGCAGCTTAATAGCGGGAGGGCCAACAGATACGCAGTATTTT.

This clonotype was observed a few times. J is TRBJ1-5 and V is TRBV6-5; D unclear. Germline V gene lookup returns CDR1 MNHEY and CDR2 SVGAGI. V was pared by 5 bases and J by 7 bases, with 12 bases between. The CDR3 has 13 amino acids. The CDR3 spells CASSPSNLQPQHF. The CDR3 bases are TGTGCCAGCAGTCCTTCTAATTTGCAGCCCCAGCATTTT.

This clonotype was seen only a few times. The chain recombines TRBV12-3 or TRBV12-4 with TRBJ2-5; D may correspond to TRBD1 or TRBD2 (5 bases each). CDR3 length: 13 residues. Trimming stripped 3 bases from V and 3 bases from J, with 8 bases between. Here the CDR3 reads CASSFRGEETQYF. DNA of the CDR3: TGTGCCAGCAGTTTTCGAGGGGAAGAGACCCAGTACTTC.

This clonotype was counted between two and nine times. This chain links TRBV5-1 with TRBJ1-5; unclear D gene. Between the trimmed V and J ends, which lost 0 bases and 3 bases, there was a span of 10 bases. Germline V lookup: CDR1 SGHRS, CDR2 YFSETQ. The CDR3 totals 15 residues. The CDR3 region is CASSLVPENNQPQHF. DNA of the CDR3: TGCGCCAGCAGCTTGGTTCCGGAGAACAATCAGCCCCAGCATTTT.

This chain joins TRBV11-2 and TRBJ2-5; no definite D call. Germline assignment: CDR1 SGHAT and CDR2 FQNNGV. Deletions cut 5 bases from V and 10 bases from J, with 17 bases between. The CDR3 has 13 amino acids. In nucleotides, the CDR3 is TGTGCCAGCAGCGTAGGCCGTAGGGTGGACCAGTACTTC. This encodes CASSVGRRVDQYF.

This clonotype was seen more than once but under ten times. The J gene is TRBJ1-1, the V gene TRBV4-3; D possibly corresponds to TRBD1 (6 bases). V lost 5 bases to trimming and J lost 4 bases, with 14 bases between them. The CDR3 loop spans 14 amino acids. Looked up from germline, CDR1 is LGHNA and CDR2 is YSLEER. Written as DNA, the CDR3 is TGCGCCAGCAGCTCAGGGGTCGGGGGCACTGAAGCTTTCTTT. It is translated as CASSSGVGGTEAFF.

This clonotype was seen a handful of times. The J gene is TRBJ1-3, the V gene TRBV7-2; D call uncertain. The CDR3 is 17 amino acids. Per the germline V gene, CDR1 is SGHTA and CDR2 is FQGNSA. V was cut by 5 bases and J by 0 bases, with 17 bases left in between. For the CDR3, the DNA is TGTGCCAGCAGCCCCCCAAATCAGGTTTACTCTGGAAACACCATATATTTT. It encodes CASSPPNQVYSGNTIYF.

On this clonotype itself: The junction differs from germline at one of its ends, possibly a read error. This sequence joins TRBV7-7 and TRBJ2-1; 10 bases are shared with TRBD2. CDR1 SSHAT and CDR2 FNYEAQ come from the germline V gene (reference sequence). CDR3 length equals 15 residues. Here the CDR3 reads CASSLELAGDNEQFF. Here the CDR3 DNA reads TGTGCTAGCAGCTTAGAGCTAGCGGGAGACAATGAGCAGTTCTTC.

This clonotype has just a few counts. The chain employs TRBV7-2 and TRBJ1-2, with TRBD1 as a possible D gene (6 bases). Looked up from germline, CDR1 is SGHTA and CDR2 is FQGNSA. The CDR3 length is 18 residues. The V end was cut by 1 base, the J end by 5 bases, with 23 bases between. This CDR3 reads CASSLGGGTPVDKYGYTF. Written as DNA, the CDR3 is TGTGCCAGCAGCTTAGGCGGGGGGACACCGGTGGATAAGTATGGCTACACCTTC. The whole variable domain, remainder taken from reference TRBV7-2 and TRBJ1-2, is GAGVSQSPSNKVTEKGKDVELRCDPISGHTALYWYRQSLGQGLEFLIYFQGNSAPDKSGLPSDRFSAERTGGSVSTLTIQRTQQEDSAVYLCASSLGGGTPVDKYGYTFGSGTRLTVV.

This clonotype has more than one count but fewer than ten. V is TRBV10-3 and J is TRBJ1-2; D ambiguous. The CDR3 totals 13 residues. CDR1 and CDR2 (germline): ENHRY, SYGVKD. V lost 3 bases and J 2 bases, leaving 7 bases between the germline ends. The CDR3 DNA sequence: TGTGCCATCAGTGACTCCGGCAACTATGGCTACACCTTC. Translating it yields CAISDSGNYGYTF.

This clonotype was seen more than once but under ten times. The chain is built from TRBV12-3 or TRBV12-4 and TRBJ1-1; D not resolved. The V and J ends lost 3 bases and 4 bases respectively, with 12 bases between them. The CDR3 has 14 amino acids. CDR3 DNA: TGTGCCAGCAGTTTCGGTCTCCGAGGCACTGAAGCTTTCTTT. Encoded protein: CASSFGLRGTEAFF.

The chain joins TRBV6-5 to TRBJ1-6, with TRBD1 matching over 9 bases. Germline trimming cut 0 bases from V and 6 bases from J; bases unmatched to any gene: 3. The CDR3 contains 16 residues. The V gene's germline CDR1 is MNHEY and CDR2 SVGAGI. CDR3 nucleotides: TGTGCCAGCAGTTACTCTTTGGGACAGGGTAATTCACCCCTCCACTTT. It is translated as CASSYSLGQGNSPLHF.

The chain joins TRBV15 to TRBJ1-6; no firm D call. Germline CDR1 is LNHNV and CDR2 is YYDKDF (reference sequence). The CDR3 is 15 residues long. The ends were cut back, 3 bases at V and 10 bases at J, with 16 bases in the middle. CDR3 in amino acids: CATSSVNGNGSPLHF. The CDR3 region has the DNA TGTGCCACCAGCAGTGTGAACGGGAACGGATCACCCCTCCACTTT. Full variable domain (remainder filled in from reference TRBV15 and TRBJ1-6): DAMVIQNPRYQVTQFGKPVTLSCSQTLNHNVMYWYQQKSSQAPKLLFHYYDKDFNNEADTPDNFQSRRPNTSFCFLDIRSPGLGDTAMYLCATSSVNGNGSPLHFGNGTRLTVT.

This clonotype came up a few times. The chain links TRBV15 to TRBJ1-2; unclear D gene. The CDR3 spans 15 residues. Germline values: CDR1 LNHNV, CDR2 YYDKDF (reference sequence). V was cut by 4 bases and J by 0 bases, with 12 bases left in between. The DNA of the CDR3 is TGTGCCACCAGCACGGACGGAAGGTCTAACTATGGCTACACCTTC. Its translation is CATSTDGRSNYGYTF.

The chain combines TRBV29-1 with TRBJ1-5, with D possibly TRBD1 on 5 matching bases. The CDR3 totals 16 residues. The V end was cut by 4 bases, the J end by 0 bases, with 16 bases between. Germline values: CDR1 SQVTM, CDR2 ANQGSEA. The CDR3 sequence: CSVVVPHGGSNQPQHF. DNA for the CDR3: TGCAGCGTTGTAGTCCCCCACGGGGGTAGCAATCAGCCCCAGCATTTT.

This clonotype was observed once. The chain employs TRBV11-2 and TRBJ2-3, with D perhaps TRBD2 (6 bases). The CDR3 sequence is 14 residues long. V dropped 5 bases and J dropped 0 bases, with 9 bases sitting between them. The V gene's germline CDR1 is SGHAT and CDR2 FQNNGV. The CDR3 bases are TGTGCCAGCAGCACGAGCGGGAGCACAGATACGCAGTATTTT. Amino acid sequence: CASSTSGSTDTQYF.

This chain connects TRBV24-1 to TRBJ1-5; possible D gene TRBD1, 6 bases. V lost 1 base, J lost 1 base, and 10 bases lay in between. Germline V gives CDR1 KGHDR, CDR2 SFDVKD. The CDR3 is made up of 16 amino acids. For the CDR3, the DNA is TGTGCCACCAGTGATTTCAACAGGGTCAGCAATCAGCCCCAGCATTTT. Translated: CATSDFNRVSNQPQHF.

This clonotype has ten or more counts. This chain's CDR3 is CASSFDRVNEKLFF. For the CDR3, the DNA is TGCGCCAGCAGCTTTGACAGGGTAAATGAAAAACTGTTTTTT. The V and J genes are TRBV5-1 and TRBJ1-4, with 7 bases that match TRBD1. The length of the CDR3 is 14 residues. J lost 5 bases, V lost 2 bases, and 3 bases had no gene match. Germline V lookup: CDR1 SGHRS, CDR2 YFSETQ.

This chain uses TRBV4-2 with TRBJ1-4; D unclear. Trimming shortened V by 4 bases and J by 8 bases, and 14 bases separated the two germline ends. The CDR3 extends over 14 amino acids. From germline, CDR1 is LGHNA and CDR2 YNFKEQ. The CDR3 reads CASSPGQPREKLFF. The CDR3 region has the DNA TGTGCCAGCAGCCCGGGTCAGCCGAGAGAAAAACTGTTTTTT.

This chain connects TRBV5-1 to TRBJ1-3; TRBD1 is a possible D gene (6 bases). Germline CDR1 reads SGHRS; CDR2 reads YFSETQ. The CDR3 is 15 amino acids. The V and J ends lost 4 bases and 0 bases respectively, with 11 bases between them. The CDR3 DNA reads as TGCGCCAGCAGCCAGACAGGATCCTCTGGAAACACCATATATTTT. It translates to CASSQTGSSGNTIYF.

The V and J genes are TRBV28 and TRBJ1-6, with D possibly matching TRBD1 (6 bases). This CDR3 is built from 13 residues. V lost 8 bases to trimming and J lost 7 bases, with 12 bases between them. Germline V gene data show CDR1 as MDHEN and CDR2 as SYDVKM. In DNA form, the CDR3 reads TGTGCCAGCCATAGGACAGAGAATTCACCCCTCCACTTT. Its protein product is CASHRTENSPLHF. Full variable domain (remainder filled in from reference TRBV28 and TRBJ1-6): DVKVTQSSRYLVKRTGEKVFLECVQDMDHENMFWYRQDPGLGLRLIYFSYDVKMKEKGDIPEGYSVSREKKERFSLILESASTNQTSMYLCASHRTENSPLHFGNGTRLTVT.

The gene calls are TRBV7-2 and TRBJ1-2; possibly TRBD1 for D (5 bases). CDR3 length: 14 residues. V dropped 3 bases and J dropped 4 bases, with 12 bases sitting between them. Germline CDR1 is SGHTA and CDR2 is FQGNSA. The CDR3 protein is CASSLGSGTYGYTF. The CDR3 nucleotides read TGTGCCAGCAGCTTGGGTTCTGGGACCTATGGCTACACCTTC. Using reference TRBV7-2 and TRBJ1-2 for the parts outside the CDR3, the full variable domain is GAGVSQSPSNKVTEKGKDVELRCDPISGHTALYWYRQSLGQGLEFLIYFQGNSAPDKSGLPSDRFSAERTGGSVSTLTIQRTQQEDSAVYLCASSLGSGTYGYTFGSGTRLTVV.